Listed below are T cell receptor beta chains from one sample, sequenced in a study of lymphopenia after photon versus proton radiotherapy. Generated by immunoSEQ multiplex PCR, the TCRdb table keeps only in-frame clones and is missing some. The sample lists about 65,000 clones, about 90% occurring once. Source: peripheral blood, taken from a patient treated with proton-based radiotherapy. Receptors originate from a man at least 80 years old with esophageal cancer. CDR3s include the opening cysteine and the closing phenylalanine or tryptophan. D genes are given only for firm matches. For some rows the clone size is stated as once, few or many, or as a class when expanded; others skip it.

j_gene: TRBJ2-7; d_gene: NA; abundance: NA; v_gene: TRBV6-6; CDR3nt: TGTGCCAGCAGTCCTCAAAGGATCTCAAGCTCCTACGAGCAGTACTTC; CDR3aa: CASSPQRISSSYEQYF
j_gene: TRBJ2-1; d_gene: NA; abundance: NA; v_gene: TRBV7-2; CDR3nt: TGTGCCAGCAGCTTAGCCATTTCGTCCCACAATGAGCAGTTCTTC; CDR3aa: CASSLAISSHNEQFF
j_gene: TRBJ2-5; d_gene: TRBD2; abundance: NA; v_gene: TRBV10-2; CDR3nt: TGCGCCAGCAGACCGACCGGGACTACGGAGACCCAGTACTTC; CDR3aa: CASRPTGTTETQYF
j_gene: TRBJ2-2; d_gene: NA; abundance: once; v_gene: TRBV19; CDR3nt: TGTGCCAGTAGTGCCCGACTGGCGGGGAACACCGGGGAGCTGTTTTTT; CDR3aa: CASSARLAGNTGELFF
j_gene: TRBJ2-1; d_gene: TRBD1; abundance: few; v_gene: TRBV30; CDR3nt: TGTGCCTGGAGTGGGCAGGGGGCGGGGTACAATGAGCAGTTCTTC; CDR3aa: CAWSGQGAGYNEQFF
j_gene: TRBJ2-7; d_gene: TRBD2; abundance: NA; v_gene: TRBV29-1; CDR3nt: TGCAGCGTTGCCCTAGCGGGAGTCGTGAACGAGCAGTACTTC; CDR3aa: CSVALAGVVNEQYF
j_gene: TRBJ2-6; d_gene: NA; abundance: NA; v_gene: TRBV19; CDR3nt: TGTGCCAGTAGTATAGATCCCGGACAGTTTCTCTCTGGGGCCAACGTCCTGACTTTC; CDR3aa: CASSIDPGQFLSGANVLTF
j_gene: TRBJ2-4; d_gene: NA; abundance: NA; v_gene: TRBV30; CDR3nt: TGTGCCTGGGAAGGAGACGCCAAAAACATTCAGTACTTC; CDR3aa: CAWEGDAKNIQYF
j_gene: TRBJ1-2; d_gene: NA; abundance: NA; v_gene: TRBV7-9; CDR3nt: TGTGCCAGCAGCTTCCAGGTCGCGGGTGGCTACACCTTC; CDR3aa: CASSFQVAGGYTF
j_gene: TRBJ1-1; d_gene: NA; abundance: NA; v_gene: TRBV2; CDR3nt: TGTGCCAGCAGTGCGGGGGGATTGAACACTGAAGCTTTCTTT; CDR3aa: CASSAGGLNTEAFF
j_gene: TRBJ2-5; d_gene: NA; abundance: NA; v_gene: TRBV7-6; CDR3nt: TGTGCCAGCACCCCTATAGCGCGGTCCCAAGAGACCCAGTACTTC; CDR3aa: CASTPIARSQETQYF
j_gene: TRBJ1-5; d_gene: NA; abundance: NA; v_gene: TRBV29-1; CDR3nt: TGCAGCGTTGGGCAGGGGAACAATCAGCCCCAGCATTTT; CDR3aa: CSVGQGNNQPQHF
j_gene: TRBJ2-7; d_gene: TRBD1; abundance: NA; v_gene: TRBV10-3; CDR3nt: TGTGCCATCAGTGAGTCGACAGGGTCCTCCTACGAGCAGTACTTC; CDR3aa: CAISESTGSSYEQYF
j_gene: TRBJ1-5; d_gene: NA; abundance: NA; v_gene: TRBV2; CDR3nt: TGTGCCAGCTATGCGGCCTCGAATCAGCCCCAGCATTTT; CDR3aa: CASYAASNQPQHF
j_gene: TRBJ1-6; d_gene: TRBD1; abundance: NA; v_gene: TRBV5-1; CDR3nt: TGCGCCAGCAGCACCACGGGACAGCTTAATTCACCCCTCCACTTT; CDR3aa: CASSTTGQLNSPLHF
j_gene: TRBJ2-6; d_gene: NA; abundance: NA; v_gene: TRBV2; CDR3nt: TGTGCCAGCAGCACAGATCAGGGGACTGGGGCCAACGTCCTGACTTTC; CDR3aa: CASSTDQGTGANVLTF
j_gene: TRBJ2-7; d_gene: NA; abundance: NA; v_gene: TRBV5-4; CDR3nt: TGTGCCAGCAGGGGTCGCAACTCCTACGAGCAGTACTTC; CDR3aa: CASRGRNSYEQYF
j_gene: TRBJ2-7; d_gene: NA; abundance: NA; v_gene: TRBV18; CDR3nt: TGTGCCAGCTCACCTGGAGGCTACGAGCAGTACTTC; CDR3aa: CASSPGGYEQYF
j_gene: TRBJ2-3; d_gene: TRBD2; abundance: NA; v_gene: TRBV5-1; CDR3nt: TGCGCCAGTCGGATTAGCGGGATGGCAGATACGCAGTATTTT; CDR3aa: CASRISGMADTQYF
j_gene: TRBJ1-3; d_gene: TRBD1; abundance: NA; v_gene: TRBV10-3; CDR3nt: TGTGCCATCAGCGGTCAACAGGGGGCCCGTGGAAACACCATATATTTT; CDR3aa: CAISGQQGARGNTIYF
j_gene: TRBJ2-1; d_gene: TRBD1; abundance: NA; v_gene: TRBV5-1; CDR3nt: TGCGCCAGCAGTCGACAGGGGACTGAGCAGTTCTTC; CDR3aa: CASSRQGTEQFF
j_gene: TRBJ1-2; d_gene: NA; abundance: NA; v_gene: TRBV6-1; CDR3nt: TGTGCCAGCAGTACTCGACAGGTCGCTAACTATGGCTACACCTTC; CDR3aa: CASSTRQVANYGYTF
j_gene: TRBJ1-2; d_gene: NA; abundance: once; v_gene: TRBV14; CDR3nt: TGTGCCAGCAGCCAAGATCCGGGCAGTAACTATGGCTACACCTTC; CDR3aa: CASSQDPGSNYGYTF
j_gene: TRBJ2-3; d_gene: NA; abundance: NA; v_gene: TRBV28; CDR3nt: TGTGCCAGCAGCCGGGACCCGAGCACAGATACGCAGTATTTT; CDR3aa: CASSRDPSTDTQYF
j_gene: TRBJ1-3; d_gene: TRBD1; abundance: NA; v_gene: TRBV19; CDR3nt: TGTGCCAGTAACGACCCGGGACAGGGAAACACCATATATTTT; CDR3aa: CASNDPGQGNTIYF
j_gene: TRBJ2-7; d_gene: TRBD1; abundance: NA; v_gene: TRBV19; CDR3nt: TGTGCCAGTGCGATTGGGACAGTGGCCTACGAGCAGTACTTC; CDR3aa: CASAIGTVAYEQYF
j_gene: TRBJ2-1; d_gene: TRBD1; abundance: NA; v_gene: TRBV11-3; CDR3nt: TGTGCCAGCAGCTCGGGGACAGGGGGTTCGGCCAATGAGCAGTTCTTC; CDR3aa: CASSSGTGGSANEQFF
j_gene: TRBJ2-7; d_gene: NA; abundance: NA; v_gene: TRBV19; CDR3nt: TGTGCCAGTAGTATTAGTAGGGTCGACGAGCAGTACTTC; CDR3aa: CASSISRVDEQYF
j_gene: TRBJ1-2; d_gene: NA; abundance: NA; v_gene: TRBV9; CDR3nt: TGTGCCAGCAGCGTAGATGGCGGCTATGGCTACACCTTC; CDR3aa: CASSVDGGYGYTF
j_gene: TRBJ2-7; d_gene: TRBD2; abundance: NA; v_gene: TRBV19; CDR3nt: TGTGCCAGTAGTGGGTCTATCGGCGGGAGCTCCTACGAGCAGTACTTC; CDR3aa: CASSGSIGGSSYEQYF
j_gene: TRBJ2-7; d_gene: NA; abundance: NA; v_gene: TRBV9; CDR3nt: TGTGCCAGCAGCGAGGGGGGAGGGAGCTCCTACGAGCAGTACTTC; CDR3aa: CASSEGGGSSYEQYF
j_gene: TRBJ2-7; d_gene: NA; abundance: NA; v_gene: TRBV5-4; CDR3nt: TGTGCCAGCAGCTTGGCCGTCGGGGACACCACCTACGAGCAGTACTTC; CDR3aa: CASSLAVGDTTYEQYF
j_gene: TRBJ2-2; d_gene: NA; abundance: once; v_gene: TRBV9; CDR3nt: TGTGCCAGCAGCGTTTCGACCGCGAACACCGGGGAGCTGTTTTTT; CDR3aa: CASSVSTANTGELFF
j_gene: TRBJ2-7; d_gene: TRBD2; abundance: NA; v_gene: TRBV2; CDR3nt: TGTGCCAGCAGTGGGGGACTAGCGGGAGGGGTCTCCTACGAGCAGTACTTC; CDR3aa: CASSGGLAGGVSYEQYF
j_gene: TRBJ2-5; d_gene: TRBD2; abundance: NA; v_gene: TRBV7-9; CDR3nt: TGTGCCAGCAGCTTCTCCGGGACTAGTGAGGAGACCCAGTACTTC; CDR3aa: CASSFSGTSEETQYF
j_gene: TRBJ2-3; d_gene: NA; abundance: NA; v_gene: TRBV5-1; CDR3nt: TGCGCCAGCAGCCCCTACGGGACTGTGCTTGCTACGCAGTATTTT; CDR3aa: CASSPYGTVLATQYF
j_gene: TRBJ1-1; d_gene: TRBD1; abundance: NA; v_gene: TRBV11-2; CDR3nt: TGTGCCAGCAGCTTAGCGGGACAGTTAAACACTGAAGCTTTCTTT; CDR3aa: CASSLAGQLNTEAFF
j_gene: TRBJ2-3; d_gene: NA; abundance: NA; v_gene: TRBV7-7; CDR3nt: TGTGCTAGCAGCCAGGGGTTCCCTAGCACAGATACGCAGTATTTT; CDR3aa: CASSQGFPSTDTQYF
j_gene: TRBJ2-1; d_gene: NA; abundance: NA; v_gene: TRBV19; CDR3nt: TGTGCCAGTAGTATCTGGCTAGCCGGTCATGAGCAGTTCTTC; CDR3aa: CASSIWLAGHEQFF
j_gene: TRBJ2-7; d_gene: NA; abundance: NA; v_gene: TRBV5-6; CDR3nt: TGTGCCAGCAGCTTGCGCGGCGACTACGAGCAGTACTTC; CDR3aa: CASSLRGDYEQYF
j_gene: TRBJ1-4; d_gene: NA; abundance: NA; v_gene: TRBV5-4; CDR3nt: TGTGCCAGCAGCTTAAATCCACAGGGTGCTAATGAAAAACTGTTTTTT; CDR3aa: CASSLNPQGANEKLFF
j_gene: TRBJ2-2; d_gene: TRBD1; abundance: NA; v_gene: TRBV30; CDR3nt: TGTGCCTGGAGTTTCTCCGCCGGGACAGGGGTCCCCGGGGAGCTGTTTTTT; CDR3aa: CAWSFSAGTGVPGELFF
j_gene: TRBJ2-3; d_gene: TRBD1; abundance: few; v_gene: TRBV7-2; CDR3nt: TGTGCCAGCAGCCCCGGACAGGGACTCCCGGATACGCAGTATTTT; CDR3aa: CASSPGQGLPDTQYF
j_gene: TRBJ1-2; d_gene: NA; abundance: NA; v_gene: TRBV18; CDR3nt: TGTGCCAGCTCACCAACCTCACAGGCAACCAACTATGGCTACACCTTC; CDR3aa: CASSPTSQATNYGYTF
j_gene: TRBJ2-7; d_gene: NA; abundance: NA; v_gene: TRBV7-8; CDR3nt: TGTGCCAGCACCCCGGGTGGAGTCCGCGAGCAGTACTTC; CDR3aa: CASTPGGVREQYF
j_gene: TRBJ1-4; d_gene: NA; abundance: NA; v_gene: TRBV5-1; CDR3nt: TGCGCCAGCAGCCTGGTCGGCAGCCAGAATGAAAAACTGTTTTTT; CDR3aa: CASSLVGSQNEKLFF
j_gene: TRBJ2-7; d_gene: NA; abundance: once; v_gene: TRBV19; CDR3nt: TGTGCCAGTAGCCATCCCCCTGGCAGGGCTACCTACGAGCAGTACTTC; CDR3aa: CASSHPPGRATYEQYF
j_gene: TRBJ2-1; d_gene: TRBD2; abundance: NA; v_gene: TRBV9; CDR3nt: TGTGCCAGCAGCGTACTAGCGGACCTAAGGAATGAGCAGTTCTTC; CDR3aa: CASSVLADLRNEQFF
j_gene: TRBJ1-2; d_gene: TRBD1; abundance: NA; v_gene: TRBV4-1; CDR3nt: TGCGCCAGCAGCCAAACGCCAGGGGGCTTTGAAGGCTACACCTTC; CDR3aa: CASSQTPGGFEGYTF
j_gene: TRBJ1-5; d_gene: NA; abundance: few; v_gene: TRBV10-3; CDR3nt: TGTGCCATCAGCACAGGGAGTAACAATCAGCCCCAGCATTTT; CDR3aa: CAISTGSNNQPQHF
j_gene: TRBJ2-2; d_gene: TRBD2; abundance: NA; v_gene: TRBV2; CDR3nt: TGTGCCAGCAATCGGGCGGGGGACCTGGGCGGCGGGGAGCTGTTTTTT; CDR3aa: CASNRAGDLGGGELFF
j_gene: TRBJ2-1; d_gene: TRBD2; abundance: NA; v_gene: TRBV7-6; CDR3nt: TGTGCCAGCAGCCAACGGACTAGCGGGTACAATGAGCAGTTCTTC; CDR3aa: CASSQRTSGYNEQFF
j_gene: TRBJ2-2; d_gene: NA; abundance: NA; v_gene: TRBV7-6; CDR3nt: TGTGCCAGCAGCTTAGCGGAGGTAACCGGGGAGCTGTTTTTT; CDR3aa: CASSLAEVTGELFF
j_gene: TRBJ2-3; d_gene: TRBD1; abundance: NA; v_gene: TRBV14; CDR3nt: TGTGCCAGCAGCCCTACAGGGGCGGAACGCACAGATACGCAGTATTTT; CDR3aa: CASSPTGAERTDTQYF